This record concerns one T cell receptor beta chain sequence. Antigen unknown. The data derive from a study of cytomegalovirus exposure and HLA in healthy donors. General study points: There were over 150 TCR beta chains listed as cytomegalovirus-associated.

Sequencing was performed with immunoSEQ multiplex PCR; in TCRdb, only in-frame clones are kept and a portion is missing. Of a few hundred thousand clones in the sample, approximately 88% were seen once. Germline CDR1 and CDR2: SGHTA and FQGNSA. Between the trimmed V and J ends, which lost 1 base and 6 bases, there was a span of 19 bases. This CDR3 spans 16 amino acids. The receptor's source is a woman in her 30s in good health and CMV-seropositive. The source material was PBMCs. V gene TRBV7-2 combines with J gene TRBJ2-7, with D perhaps TRBD2 (6 bases). The CDR3 sequence is CASSLGGGKGSSEQYF. The CDR3 DNA reads TGTGCCAGCAGCTTAGGGGGCGGGAAGGGGTCTAGCGAGCAGTACTTC.